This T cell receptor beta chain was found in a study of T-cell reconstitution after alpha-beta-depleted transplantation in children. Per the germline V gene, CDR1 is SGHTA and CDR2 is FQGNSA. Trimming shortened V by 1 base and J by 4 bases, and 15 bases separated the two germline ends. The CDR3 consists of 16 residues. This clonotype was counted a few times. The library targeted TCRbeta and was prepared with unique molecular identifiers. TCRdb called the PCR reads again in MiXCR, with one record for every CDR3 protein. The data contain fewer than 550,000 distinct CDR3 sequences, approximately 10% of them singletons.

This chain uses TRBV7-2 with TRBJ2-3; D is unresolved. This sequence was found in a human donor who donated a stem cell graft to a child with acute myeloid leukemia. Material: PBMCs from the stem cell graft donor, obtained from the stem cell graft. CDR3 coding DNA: TGTGCCAGCAGCTTAGAGTGGGCCCCGTCCGCAGATACGCAGTATTTT. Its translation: CASSLEWAPSADTQYF.